This record concerns one T cell receptor beta chain sequence. Its antigen specificity is not known. Base quality data are lacking; no much larger clone is found one base away. The data derive from a study of vaccination effects on CD4 cells after COVID-19 (dated by TCRdb to 2022 to 2024). Describing the broader study: Each participant got two doses of an mRNA SARS-CoV-2 vaccine, either BNT162b2 or mRNA-1273. Pre-vaccine samples were collected from two convalescent patients 16 days and one week before the first dose, corresponding to 142 and 148 days after COVID-19 diagnosis. In both COVID-19 convalescent patients and infection-naive vaccine recipients, the study compared SARS-CoV-2 spike-specific CD4+ TCR repertoires from before mRNA vaccination with those from after it. The full study included 10 COVID-19 convalescent patients and a handful of SARS-CoV-2-naive healthy vaccine recipients. In the study, cultures from other donors were sequenced using the Oncomine TCR Beta short-read assay on an Illumina iSeq 100. Broad study findings and their caveats: The study was limited by a small number of convalescent patients, and early post-infection timepoints were lacking. Clones induced by infection and clones induced by vaccination both contracted markedly at late timepoints after vaccination, which fits with T cell responses waning over time. For convalescent patients, new clones induced by the vaccine made up most of the post-vaccine spike-reactive repertoire, and these new clones were largely distinct from the clones induced by infection.

In the ViraFEST assay, PBMC were stimulated with viral peptide pools, and TCR sequencing was then used to find antigen-specific CD4+ T cell clonotypes based on their expansion. After approximately 11 days of culture, CD4+ T cells were isolated with the EasySep CD4+ T cell isolation kit. Convalescent patients had PCR-confirmed SARS-CoV-2 infection between March and December 2020, before Alpha, Beta and Delta variants emerged in the United States. About 1.8 million PBMC per well were cultured with 10 ug/ml peptides in IMDM containing 5% human AB serum, around 10 IU/ml IL-2 and gentamicin. Half of the culture medium was replaced with fresh IL-2-containing medium on days 3 and 7. Unless noted otherwise, every peptide stimulation condition was grown in triplicate wells. PBMC were separated from whole blood using Ficoll-Paque Plus gradient centrifugation and were then either cryopreserved at -140C or used fresh. The spike proteins of SARS-CoV-2 and of the common cold coronaviruses HCoV-NL63, HCoV-OC43 and HCoV-229E were spanned by overlapping peptide pools. The QIAamp micro DNA kit was used to extract genomic DNA from the cultured CD4+ T cells.

The germline V end is reduced by 6 bases and the J end by 6 bases; junction bases left unmatched: 16. From its cysteine to its phenylalanine, the CDR3 spans 16 amino acids. The DNA shown is the 48-base CDR3, in frame from base 1. According to the germline V gene (reference sequence), CDR1 reads MNHNY and CDR2 reads SVGAGI. The method was the immunoSEQ multiplex PCR assay. TCR beta CDR3 sequencing was performed on DNA from the cultured, isolated CD4+ T cells. Processing in the source paper ran as follows. Non-productive TCR sequences were discarded, and reads were trimmed to the CDR3 region, with only CDR3s of 7 or more amino acids retained. Antigen-specific clonotypes were identified using the MANAFEST web app by comparison of expansion in peptide wells against reference cultures. To count as positive, a clone had to show expansion at FDR<0.05 compared with the reference and with all other wells, an odds ratio above 5, and a frequency above 0.1% in two replicate wells. Cross-reactive clonotypes were defined as significantly expanded in SARS-CoV-2 spike wells and in at least one common cold coronavirus spike condition. CDR3 similarity was assessed by Levenshtein distance using the stringdist R package, and unrooted trees were constructed with ape in R 3.6.1. Held by TCRdb, this immuneACCESS table contains in-frame sequences only and omits some clones. Under half of the omission traces to an unresolved V gene where checked; the cause of the rest is unknown. The V and J calls and clone size come from that table; D and trimming were worked out from the DNA. The sample includes more than 35,000 clones, with about 73% observed a single time. The ten largest account for about 17% of the sample.

The input for sequencing was CD4+ T cells from PBMCs cultured with HCoV-NL63 spike peptides, taken before COVID-19 vaccination. The cell subset or site label here, explained by the study, means: HCoV-NL63 spike overlapping peptide pool stimulation. This receptor chain uses TRBV6-6 and TRBJ1-1; TRBD1 matches 7 bases in the middle. The source is a human donor who had a prior SARS-CoV-2 infection. The nucleotide sequence reads as follows: TGTGCCAGCAGAACAGGGGCTCCATCCTTTTGGGCTGAAGCTTTCTTT. Its coded protein is CASRTGAPSFWAEAFF.